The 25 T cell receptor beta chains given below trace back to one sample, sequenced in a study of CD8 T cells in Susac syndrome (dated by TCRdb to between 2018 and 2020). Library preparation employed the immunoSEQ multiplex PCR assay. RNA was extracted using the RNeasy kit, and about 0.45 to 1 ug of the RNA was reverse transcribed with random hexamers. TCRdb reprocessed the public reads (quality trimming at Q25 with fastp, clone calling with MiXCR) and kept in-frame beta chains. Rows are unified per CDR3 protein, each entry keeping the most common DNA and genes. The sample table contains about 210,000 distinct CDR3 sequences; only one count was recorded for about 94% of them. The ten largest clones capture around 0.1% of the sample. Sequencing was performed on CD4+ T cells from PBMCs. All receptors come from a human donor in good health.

The CDR3 nucleotides are TGTGCCAGCAGCTTAGCCTGGGCTGAAGCTTTCTTT. The encoded protein is CASSLAWAEAFF. This sequence joins TRBV7-2 and TRBJ1-1; D unclear. The ends were cut back, 0 bases at V and 6 bases at J, with 5 bases in the middle. The germline CDR1 and CDR2 sequences are SGHTA and FQGNSA. CDR3 size: 12 residues. Full variable domain (missing parts from reference TRBV7-2 and TRBJ1-1): GAGVSQSPSNKVTEKGKDVELRCDPISGHTALYWYRQSLGQGLEFLIYFQGNSAPDKSGLPSDRFSAERTGGSVSTLTIQRTQQEDSAVYLCASSLAWAEAFFGQGTRLTVV.

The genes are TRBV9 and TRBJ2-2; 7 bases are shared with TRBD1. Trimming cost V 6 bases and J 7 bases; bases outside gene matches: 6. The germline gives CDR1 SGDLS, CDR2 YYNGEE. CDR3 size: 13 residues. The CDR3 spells CASTRQGNGELFF. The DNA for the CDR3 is TGTGCCAGCACCAGACAGGGAAACGGGGAGCTGTTTTTT.

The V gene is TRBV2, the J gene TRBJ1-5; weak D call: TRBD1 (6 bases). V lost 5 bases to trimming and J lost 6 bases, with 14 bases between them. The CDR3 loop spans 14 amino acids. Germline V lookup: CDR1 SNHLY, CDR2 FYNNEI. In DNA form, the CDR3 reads TGTGCCAGCAGTTACCGGCAGGGGAGTCAGCCCCAGCATTTT. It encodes CASSYRQGSQPQHF.

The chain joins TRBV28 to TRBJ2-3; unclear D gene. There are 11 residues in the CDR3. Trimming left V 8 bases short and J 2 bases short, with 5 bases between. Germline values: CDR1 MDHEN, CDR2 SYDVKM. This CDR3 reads CASRDTDTQYF. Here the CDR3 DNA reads TGTGCCAGCCGCGACACAGATACGCAGTATTTT.

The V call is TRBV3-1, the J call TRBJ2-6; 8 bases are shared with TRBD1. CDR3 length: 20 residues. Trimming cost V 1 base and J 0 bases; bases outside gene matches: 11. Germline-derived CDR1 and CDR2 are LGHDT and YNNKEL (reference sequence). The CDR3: CASSQVLAGGASSGANVLTF. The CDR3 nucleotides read TGTGCCAGCAGCCAAGTTCTGGCAGGGGGCGCATCCTCTGGGGCCAACGTCCTGACTTTC.

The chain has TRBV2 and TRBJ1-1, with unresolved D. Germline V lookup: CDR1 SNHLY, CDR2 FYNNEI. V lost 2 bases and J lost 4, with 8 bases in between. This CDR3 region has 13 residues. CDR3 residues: CASSERWGTEAFF. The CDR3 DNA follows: TGTGCCAGCAGTGAAAGATGGGGCACTGAAGCTTTCTTT.

CDR3 in DNA: TGTGCCAGCAGTCTGGGACAGGGGCCCCCCTATGGCTACACCTTC. Protein sequence: CASSLGQGPPYGYTF. This rearrangement joins TRBV12-3 or TRBV12-4 to TRBJ1-2, with 10 nucleotides matching TRBD1. V lost 5 bases and J lost 4; bases outside the gene matches: 7. This CDR3 comprises 15 residues.

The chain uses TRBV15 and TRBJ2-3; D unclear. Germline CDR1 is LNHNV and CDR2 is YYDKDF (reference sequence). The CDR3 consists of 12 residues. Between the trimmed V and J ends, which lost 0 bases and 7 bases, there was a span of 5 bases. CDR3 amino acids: CATSRDSNTQYF. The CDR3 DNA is TGTGCCACCAGCAGAGATTCGAATACGCAGTATTTT.

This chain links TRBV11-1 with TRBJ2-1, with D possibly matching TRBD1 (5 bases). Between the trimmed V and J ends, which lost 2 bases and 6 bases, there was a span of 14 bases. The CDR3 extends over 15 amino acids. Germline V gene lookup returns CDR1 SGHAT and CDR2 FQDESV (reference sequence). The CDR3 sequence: CASSLRFLGANEQFF. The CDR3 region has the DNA TGTGCCAGCAGCTTACGGTTTTTAGGGGCCAATGAGCAGTTCTTC.

In DNA, the CDR3 is TGCAGTGCTAGAGCGAGCAATCAGCCCCAGCATTTT. Translation: CSARASNQPQHF. The chain couples TRBV20-1 to TRBJ1-5; D gene unclear. The CDR3 totals 12 residues. Trimming left V 1 base short and J 1 base short, with 2 bases between. CDR1 DFQATT and CDR2 SNEGSKA come from the germline V gene (reference sequence).

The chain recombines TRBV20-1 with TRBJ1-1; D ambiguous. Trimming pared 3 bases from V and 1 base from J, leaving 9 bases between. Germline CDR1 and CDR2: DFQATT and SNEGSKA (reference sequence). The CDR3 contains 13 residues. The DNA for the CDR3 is TGCAGTGCTAGTTCCCAATCGAACACTGAAGCTTTCTTT. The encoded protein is CSASSQSNTEAFF.

Here the CDR3 reads CSSRLAGDTQYF. In DNA, the CDR3 is TGCAGCAGTCGACTAGCCGGAGATACGCAGTATTTT. V is TRBV29-1 and J is TRBJ2-3; 7 nucleotides agree with TRBD2. The CDR3 contains 12 residues. Trimming at V came to 8 bases and at J to 5 bases, leaving 7 bases not matched to a gene. In germline, CDR1 is SQVTM, CDR2 ANQGSEA.

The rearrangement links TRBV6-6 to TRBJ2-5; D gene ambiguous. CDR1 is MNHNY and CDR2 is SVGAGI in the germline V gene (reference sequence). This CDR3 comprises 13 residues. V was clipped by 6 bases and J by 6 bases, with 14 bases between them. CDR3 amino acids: CASSRATLQTQYF. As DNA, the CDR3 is TGTGCCAGCAGCCGTGCCACGTTACAGACCCAGTACTTC.

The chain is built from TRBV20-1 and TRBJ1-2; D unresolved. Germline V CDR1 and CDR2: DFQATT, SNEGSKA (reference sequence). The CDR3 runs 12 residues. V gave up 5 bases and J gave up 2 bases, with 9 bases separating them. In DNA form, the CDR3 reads TGCAGTGCTCCCGGGCCCAACTATGGCTACACCTTC. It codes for CSAPGPNYGYTF.

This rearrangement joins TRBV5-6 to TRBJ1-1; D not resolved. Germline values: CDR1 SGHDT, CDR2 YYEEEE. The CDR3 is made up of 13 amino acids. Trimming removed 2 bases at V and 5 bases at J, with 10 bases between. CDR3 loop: CASSFWGGTEAFF. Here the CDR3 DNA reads TGTGCCAGCAGCTTTTGGGGAGGGACTGAAGCTTTCTTT.

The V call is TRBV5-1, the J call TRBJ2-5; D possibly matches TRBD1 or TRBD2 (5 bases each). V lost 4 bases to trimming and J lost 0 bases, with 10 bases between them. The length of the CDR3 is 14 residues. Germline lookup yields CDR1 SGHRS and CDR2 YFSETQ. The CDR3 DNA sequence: TGCGCCAGCAGCGGGGGACGGAACCAAGAGACCCAGTACTTC. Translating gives CASSGGRNQETQYF.

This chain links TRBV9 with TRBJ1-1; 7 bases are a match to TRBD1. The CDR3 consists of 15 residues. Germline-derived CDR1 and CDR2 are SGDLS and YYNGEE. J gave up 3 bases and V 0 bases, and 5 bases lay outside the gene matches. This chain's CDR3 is CASSVVQGGHTEAFF. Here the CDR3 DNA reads TGTGCCAGCAGCGTAGTTCAGGGGGGGCACACTGAAGCTTTCTTT.

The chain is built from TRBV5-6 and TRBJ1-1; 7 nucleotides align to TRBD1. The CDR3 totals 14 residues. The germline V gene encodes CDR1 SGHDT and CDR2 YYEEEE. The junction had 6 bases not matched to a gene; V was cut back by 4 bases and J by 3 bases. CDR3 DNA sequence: TGTGCCAGCAGCCGAATCGACAGGGACACTGAAGCTTTCTTT. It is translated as CASSRIDRDTEAFF.

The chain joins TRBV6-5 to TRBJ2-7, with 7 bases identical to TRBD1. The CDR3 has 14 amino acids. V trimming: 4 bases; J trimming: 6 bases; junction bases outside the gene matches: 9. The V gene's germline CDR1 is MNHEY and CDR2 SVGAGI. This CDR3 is CASSSPGQTFEQYF. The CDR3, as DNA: TGTGCCAGCAGTTCTCCGGGACAGACCTTCGAGCAGTACTTC.

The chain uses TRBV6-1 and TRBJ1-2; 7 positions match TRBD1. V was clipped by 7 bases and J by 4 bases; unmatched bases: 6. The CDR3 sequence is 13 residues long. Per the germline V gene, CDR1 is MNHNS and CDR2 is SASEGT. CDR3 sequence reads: CASTPQGTYGYTF. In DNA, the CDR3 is TGTGCCAGCACTCCACAGGGGACCTATGGCTACACCTTC.

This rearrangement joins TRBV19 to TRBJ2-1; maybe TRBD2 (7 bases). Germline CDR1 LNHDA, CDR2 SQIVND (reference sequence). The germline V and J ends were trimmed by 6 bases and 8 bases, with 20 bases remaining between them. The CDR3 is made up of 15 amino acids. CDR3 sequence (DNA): TGTGCCAGTAGCCTTGAGGGGGGGGGCCCTTATGAGCAGTTCTTC. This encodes CASSLEGGGPYEQFF.

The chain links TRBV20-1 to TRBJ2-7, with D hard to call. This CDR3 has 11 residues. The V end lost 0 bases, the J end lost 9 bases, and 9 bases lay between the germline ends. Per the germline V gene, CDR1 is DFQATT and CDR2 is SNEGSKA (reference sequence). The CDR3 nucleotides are TGCAGTGCTAGAGATGGTAGGCGGCAGTACTTC. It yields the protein CSARDGRRQYF.

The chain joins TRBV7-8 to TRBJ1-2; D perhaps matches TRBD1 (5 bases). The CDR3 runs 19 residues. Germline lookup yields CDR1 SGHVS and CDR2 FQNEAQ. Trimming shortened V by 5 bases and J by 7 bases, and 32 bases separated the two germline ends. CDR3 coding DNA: TGTGCCAGCAGCGACGTTGTGGGGGGACGGCTACTCCCTACGGTTGGCTACACCTTC. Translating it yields CASSDVVGGRLLPTVGYTF.

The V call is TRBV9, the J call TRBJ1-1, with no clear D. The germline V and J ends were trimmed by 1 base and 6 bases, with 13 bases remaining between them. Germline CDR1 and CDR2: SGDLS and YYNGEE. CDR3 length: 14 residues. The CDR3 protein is CASSVMPGVAEAFF. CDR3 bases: TGTGCCAGCAGCGTAATGCCCGGGGTGGCTGAAGCTTTCTTT.

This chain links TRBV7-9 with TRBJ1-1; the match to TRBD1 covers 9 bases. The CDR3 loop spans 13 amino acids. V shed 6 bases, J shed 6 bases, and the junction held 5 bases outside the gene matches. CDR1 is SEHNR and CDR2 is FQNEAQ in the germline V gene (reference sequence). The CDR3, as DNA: TGTGCCAGCAGAGGACAGGGGATCTCTGAAGCTTTCTTT. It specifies CASRGQGISEAFF.